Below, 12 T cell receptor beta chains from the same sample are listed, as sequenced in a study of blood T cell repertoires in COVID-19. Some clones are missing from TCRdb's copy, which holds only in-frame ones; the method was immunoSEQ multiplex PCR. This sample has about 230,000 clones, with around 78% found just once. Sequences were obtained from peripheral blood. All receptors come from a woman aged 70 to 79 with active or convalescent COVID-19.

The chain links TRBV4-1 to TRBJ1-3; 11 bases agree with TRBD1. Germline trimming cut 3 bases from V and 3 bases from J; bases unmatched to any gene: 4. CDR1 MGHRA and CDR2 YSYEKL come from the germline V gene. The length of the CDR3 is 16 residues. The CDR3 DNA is TGCGCCAGCAGCCAGCCGGGACAGGGGGGTGGAAACACCATATATTTT. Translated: CASSQPGQGGGNTIYF.

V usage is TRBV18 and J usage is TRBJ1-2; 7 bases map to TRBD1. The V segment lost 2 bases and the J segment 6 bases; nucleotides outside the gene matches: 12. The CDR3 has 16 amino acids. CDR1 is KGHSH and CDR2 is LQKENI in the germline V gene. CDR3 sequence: CASSPGSGGGDHGYTF. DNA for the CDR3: TGTGCCAGCTCACCAGGGTCAGGGGGTGGTGACCATGGCTACACCTTC.

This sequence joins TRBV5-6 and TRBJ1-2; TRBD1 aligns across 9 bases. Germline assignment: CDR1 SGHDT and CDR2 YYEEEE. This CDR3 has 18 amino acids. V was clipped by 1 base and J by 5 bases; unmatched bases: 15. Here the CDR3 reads CASSLQGAAGQGRYGYTF. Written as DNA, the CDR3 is TGTGCCAGCAGCTTGCAGGGGGCCGCGGGACAGGGTCGGTATGGCTACACCTTC.

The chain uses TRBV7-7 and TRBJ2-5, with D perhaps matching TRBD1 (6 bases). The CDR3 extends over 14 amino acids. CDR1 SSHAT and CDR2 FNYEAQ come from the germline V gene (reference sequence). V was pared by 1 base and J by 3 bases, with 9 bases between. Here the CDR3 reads CASSLGGLEETQYF. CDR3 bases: TGTGCCAGCAGCTTAGGGGGGCTCGAAGAGACCCAGTACTTC. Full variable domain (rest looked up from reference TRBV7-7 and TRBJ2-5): GAGVSQSPRYKVTKRGQDVTLRCDPISSHATLYWYQQALGQGPEFLTYFNYEAQPDKSGLPSDRFSAERPEGSISTLTIQRTEQRDSAMYRCASSLGGLEETQYFGPGTRLLVL.

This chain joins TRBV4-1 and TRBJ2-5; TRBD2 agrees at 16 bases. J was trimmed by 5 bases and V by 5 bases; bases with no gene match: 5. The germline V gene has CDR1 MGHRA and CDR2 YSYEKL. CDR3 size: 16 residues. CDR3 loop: CASSEGTSGRVETQYF. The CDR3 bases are TGCGCCAGCAGCGAAGGGACTAGCGGGAGGGTGGAGACCCAGTACTTC.

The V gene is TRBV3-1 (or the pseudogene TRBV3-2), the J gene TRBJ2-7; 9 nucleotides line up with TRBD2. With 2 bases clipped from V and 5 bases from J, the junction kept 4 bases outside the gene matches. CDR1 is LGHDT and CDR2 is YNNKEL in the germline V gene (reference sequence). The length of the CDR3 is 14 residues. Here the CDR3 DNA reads TGTGCCAGCAGCCAAAACCTAGCGGGACACGAGCAGTACTTC. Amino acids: CASSQNLAGHEQYF.

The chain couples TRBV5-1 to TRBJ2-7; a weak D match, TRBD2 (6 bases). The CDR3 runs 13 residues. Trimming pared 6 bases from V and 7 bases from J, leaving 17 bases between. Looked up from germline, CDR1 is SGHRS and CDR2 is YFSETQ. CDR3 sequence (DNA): TGCGCCAGCACTACCTCCTTTGGAGGGGAGCAGTACTTC. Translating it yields CASTTSFGGEQYF. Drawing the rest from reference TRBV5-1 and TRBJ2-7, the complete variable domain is KAGVTQTPRYLIKTRGQQVTLSCSPISGHRSVSWYQQTPGQGLQFLFEYFSETQRNKGNFPGRFSGRQFSNSRSEMNVSTLELGDSALYLCASTTSFGGEQYFGPGTRLTVT.

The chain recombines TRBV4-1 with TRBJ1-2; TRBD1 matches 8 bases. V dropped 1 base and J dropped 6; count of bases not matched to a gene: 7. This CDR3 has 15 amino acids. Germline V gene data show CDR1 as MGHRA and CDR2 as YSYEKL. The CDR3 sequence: CASSQVGQARDGYTF. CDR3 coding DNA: TGCGCCAGCAGCCAAGTGGGACAGGCAAGGGATGGCTACACCTTC.

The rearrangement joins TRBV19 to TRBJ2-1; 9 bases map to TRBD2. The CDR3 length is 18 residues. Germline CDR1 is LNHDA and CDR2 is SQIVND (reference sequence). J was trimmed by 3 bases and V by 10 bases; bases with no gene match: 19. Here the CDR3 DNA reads TGTGCCACTCACAGGGGCTTGGCTAGCGGGGATTTCTACAATGAGCAGTTCTTC. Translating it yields CATHRGLASGDFYNEQFF.

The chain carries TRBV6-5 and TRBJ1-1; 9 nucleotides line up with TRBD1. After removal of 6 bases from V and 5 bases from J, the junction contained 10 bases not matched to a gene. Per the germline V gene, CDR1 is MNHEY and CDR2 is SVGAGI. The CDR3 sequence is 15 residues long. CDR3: CASSRRTGARTEAFF. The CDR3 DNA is TGTGCCAGCAGCCGCCGGACAGGGGCCAGGACTGAAGCTTTCTTT.

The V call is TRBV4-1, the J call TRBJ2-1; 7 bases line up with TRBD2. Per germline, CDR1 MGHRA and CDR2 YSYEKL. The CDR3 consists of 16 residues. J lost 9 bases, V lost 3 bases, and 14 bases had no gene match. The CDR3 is CASSHPRSRELGEQFF. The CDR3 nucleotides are TGCGCCAGCAGCCATCCGCGGTCGCGGGAGTTAGGTGAGCAGTTCTTC.

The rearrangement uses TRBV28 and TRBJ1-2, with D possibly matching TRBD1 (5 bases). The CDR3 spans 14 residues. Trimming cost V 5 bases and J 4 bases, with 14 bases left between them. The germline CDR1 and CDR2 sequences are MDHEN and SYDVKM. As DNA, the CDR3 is TGTGCCAGCAGTGGTCCAGGGCTCGCCTATGGCTACACCTTC. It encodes CASSGPGLAYGYTF.